This TCR beta chain was sequenced during a study of T cell responses to AZD1222 COVID-19 vaccine. Across the whole study: Whether given at about 4 or about 12 weeks, second doses were pooled. Regarding the study as a whole: There were mostly white British donors and more females than males, and clonal diversity was possibly underestimated. Only a handful of individuals given AZD1222 were seropositive at baseline. Sampling that yielded the repertoires occurred only after the peak T cell response.

Produced via immunoSEQ multiplex PCR; TCRdb's table is partial and in-frame only. There are about 99,000 clones in the sample; about 92% occur only once, and 9.5% to 15% lies in the top ten. To note about this clone: No antigen is known for it.

V was pared by 7 bases and J by 4 bases, with 11 bases between. The CDR3 loop spans 13 amino acids. The chain carries TRBV12-3 or TRBV12-4 and TRBJ1-5; D is perhaps TRBD1 (5 bases). The sequence was obtained from an adult in good health. Sequencing was performed on peripheral blood, taken on day 0 of AZD1222 vaccination. CDR3 loop: CASTNGGNQPQHF. In DNA form, the CDR3 reads TGTGCCAGCACCAACGGGGGAAATCAGCCCCAGCATTTT.